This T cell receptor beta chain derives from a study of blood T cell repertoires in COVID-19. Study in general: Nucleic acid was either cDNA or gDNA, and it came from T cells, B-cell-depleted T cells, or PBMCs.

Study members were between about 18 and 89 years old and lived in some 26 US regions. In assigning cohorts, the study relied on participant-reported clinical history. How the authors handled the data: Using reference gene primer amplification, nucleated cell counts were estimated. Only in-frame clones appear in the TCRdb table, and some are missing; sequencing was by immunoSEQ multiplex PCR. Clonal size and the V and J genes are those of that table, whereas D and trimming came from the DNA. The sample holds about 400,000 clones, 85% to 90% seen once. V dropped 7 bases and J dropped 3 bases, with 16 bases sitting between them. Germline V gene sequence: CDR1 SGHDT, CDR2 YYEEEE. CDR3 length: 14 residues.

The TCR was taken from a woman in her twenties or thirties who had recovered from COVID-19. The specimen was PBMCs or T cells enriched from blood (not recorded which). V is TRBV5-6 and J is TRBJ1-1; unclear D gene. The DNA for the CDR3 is TGTGCCAGCGGGCCGAGGGTGGCGGACACTGAAGCTTTCTTT. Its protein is CASGPRVADTEAFF.